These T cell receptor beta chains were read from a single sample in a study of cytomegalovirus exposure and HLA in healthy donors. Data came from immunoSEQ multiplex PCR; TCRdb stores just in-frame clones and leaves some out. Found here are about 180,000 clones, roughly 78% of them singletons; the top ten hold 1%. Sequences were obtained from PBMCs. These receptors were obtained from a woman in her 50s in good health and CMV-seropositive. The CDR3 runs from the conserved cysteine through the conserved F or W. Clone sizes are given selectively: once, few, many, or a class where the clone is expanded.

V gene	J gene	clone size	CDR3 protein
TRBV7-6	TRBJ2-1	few	CASSLDSPSYNEQFF
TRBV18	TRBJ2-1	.	CASSPSIRDREQFF
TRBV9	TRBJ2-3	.	CASSVGAASGGAIDTQYF
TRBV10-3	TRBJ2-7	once	CAISRSGSAYEQYF
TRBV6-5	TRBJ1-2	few	CASRAHHTGGYTF
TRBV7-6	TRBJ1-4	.	CASSLNTGIPNEKLFF
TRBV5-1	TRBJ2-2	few	CASSLGRGTGELFF
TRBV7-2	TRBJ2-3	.	CASSSRTSTDTQYF
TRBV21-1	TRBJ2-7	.	CASKAEQYF
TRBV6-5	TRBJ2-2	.	CASRQTGSTGELFF
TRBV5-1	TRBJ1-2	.	CASSFQSTGGLNYGYTF
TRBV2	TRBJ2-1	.	CASSADRATYNEQFF
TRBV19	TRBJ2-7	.	CASSTGSSLYEQYF
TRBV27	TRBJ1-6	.	CASKGGREPSSYNSPLHF
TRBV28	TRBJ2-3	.	CASSSLRKREGDTQYF
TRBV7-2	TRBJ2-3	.	CASSLTRVPTDTQYF
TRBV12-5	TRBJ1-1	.	CASGLAPTGEAFF
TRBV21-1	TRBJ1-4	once	CARLNYLRDREATNEKLFF
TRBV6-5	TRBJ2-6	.	CASSRTGSLKNVLTF
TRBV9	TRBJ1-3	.	CASSVGGQGRNTIYF
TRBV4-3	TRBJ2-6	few	CASSQDRDRHFSGANVLTF
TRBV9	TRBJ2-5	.	CASSVVSRGGGDQETQYF
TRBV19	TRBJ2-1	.	CASDKTGGNEQFF
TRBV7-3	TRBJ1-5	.	CASSLGAGPNQPQHF
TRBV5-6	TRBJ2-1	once	CASSLRGTEQFF
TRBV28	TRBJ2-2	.	CASSLGGNTGELFF
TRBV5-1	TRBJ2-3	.	CASYLSGSGNTQYF
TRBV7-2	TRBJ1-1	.	CASSSGGEGSEAFF
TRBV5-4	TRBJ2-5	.	CASSLLVLAGQQETQYF
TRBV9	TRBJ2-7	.	CASSPGQGAYEQYF
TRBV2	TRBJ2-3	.	CASTARGTDTQYF
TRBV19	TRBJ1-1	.	CASTPWRLWSNTEAFF
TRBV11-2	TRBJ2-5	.	CASSLTLTSFRKETQYF
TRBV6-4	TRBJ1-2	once	CASRRTGVVGYGYTF
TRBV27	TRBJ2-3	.	CATTRGGTADTQYF
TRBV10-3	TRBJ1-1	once	CAISSGTGAFEAFF
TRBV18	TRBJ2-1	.	CASSPRTSGYNEQFF
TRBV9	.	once	CASSYRDSRTYEQYF
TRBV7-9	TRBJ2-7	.	CASSPRDRAYEQYF
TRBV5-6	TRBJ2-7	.	CASSSSQGAYEQYF
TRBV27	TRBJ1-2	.	CASSRGQGNYTF
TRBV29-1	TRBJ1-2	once	CSVPGDRGITDYGYTF
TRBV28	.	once	CASRDSPSYEQYF
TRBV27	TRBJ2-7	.	CASSFWRDSDEQYF
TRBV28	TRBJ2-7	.	CASSLWASGSYEQYF
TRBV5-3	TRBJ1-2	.	CARSQYMRGGSYTF
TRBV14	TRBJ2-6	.	CASSQGAVGANVLTF
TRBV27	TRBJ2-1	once	CASSYSRNEQFF